Here is one T cell receptor beta chain with its context. Its matching antigen is unknown. The length of the CDR3 is 20 residues. The V gene's germline CDR1 is LGHDT and CDR2 YNNKEL (reference sequence). Trimming cost V 3 bases and J 1 base; bases outside gene matches: 13. This sample was taken from a study of CD8 T cells in Susac syndrome. Study-wide findings and caveats: A relatively small number of individuals underwent TCR sequencing and HLA analysis.

It was with random hexamers that roughly 0.45 to 1 ug RNA was reverse transcribed. Amplification of TCR beta CDR3 across 54 Vbeta and 13 Jbeta was performed with immunoSEQ multiplex PCR. Each CDR3 protein is one row after TCRdb ran MiXCR on the immunoSEQ multiplex PCR reads. This sample has about 47,000 distinct CDR3 sequences, with 80% to 95% found just once. Sequencing targeted TCR beta in T cells from blood (CD8+ and CD4+). TEMRA cells were FACS-enriched, and CD8+ and CD4+ T cells were isolated negatively. This TCR derives from a human donor in good health. Source material: CD8+ T cells from PBMCs. This chain joins TRBV3-1 and TRBJ2-6; 9 bases agree with TRBD1. The CDR3 bases are TGTGCCAGCAGCCAGACAACCGGGACAGGGTACAGATCTGGGGCCAACGTCCTGACTTTC. Encoded protein: CASSQTTGTGYRSGANVLTF.